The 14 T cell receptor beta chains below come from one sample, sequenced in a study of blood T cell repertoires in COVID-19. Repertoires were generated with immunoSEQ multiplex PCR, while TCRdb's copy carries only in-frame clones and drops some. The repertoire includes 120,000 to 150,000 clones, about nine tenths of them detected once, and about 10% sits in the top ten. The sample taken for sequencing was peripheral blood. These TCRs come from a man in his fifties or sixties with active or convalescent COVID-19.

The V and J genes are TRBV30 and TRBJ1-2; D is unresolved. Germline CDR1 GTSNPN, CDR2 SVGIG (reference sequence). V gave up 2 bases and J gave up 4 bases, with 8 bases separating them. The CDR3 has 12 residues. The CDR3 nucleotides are TGTGCCTGGAGTCTAGCCAGCTATGGCTACACCTTC. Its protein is CAWSLASYGYTF.

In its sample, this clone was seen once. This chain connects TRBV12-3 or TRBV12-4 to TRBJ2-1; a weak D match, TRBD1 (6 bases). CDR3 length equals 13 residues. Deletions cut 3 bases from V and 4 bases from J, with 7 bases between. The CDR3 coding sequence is TGTGCCAGCAGTTTGGGGGCTTACAATGAGCAGTTCTTC. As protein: CASSLGAYNEQFF.

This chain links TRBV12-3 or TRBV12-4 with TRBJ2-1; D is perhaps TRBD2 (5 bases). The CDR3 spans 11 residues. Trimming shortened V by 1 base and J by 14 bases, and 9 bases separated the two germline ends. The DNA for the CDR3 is TGTGCCAGCAGTTTAGGGGGAGAGAAGTTCTTC. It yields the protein CASSLGGEKFF.

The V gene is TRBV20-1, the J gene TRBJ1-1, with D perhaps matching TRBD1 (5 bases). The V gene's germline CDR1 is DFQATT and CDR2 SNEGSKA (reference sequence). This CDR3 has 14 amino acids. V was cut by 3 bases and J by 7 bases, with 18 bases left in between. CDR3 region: CSASSTVRQFEAFF. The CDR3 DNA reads TGCAGTGCTAGTTCTACCGTCAGACAGTTTGAAGCTTTCTTT.

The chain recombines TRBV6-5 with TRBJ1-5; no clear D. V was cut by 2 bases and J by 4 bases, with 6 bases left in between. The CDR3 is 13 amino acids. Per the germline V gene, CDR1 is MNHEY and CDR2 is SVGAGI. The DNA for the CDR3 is TGTGCCAGCAGTTACGACGGGAATCAGCCCCAGCATTTT. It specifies CASSYDGNQPQHF.

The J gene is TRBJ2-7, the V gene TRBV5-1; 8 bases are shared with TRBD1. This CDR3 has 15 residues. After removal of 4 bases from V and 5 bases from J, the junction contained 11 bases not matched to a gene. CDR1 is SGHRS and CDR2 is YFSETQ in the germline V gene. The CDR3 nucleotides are TGCGCCAGCAGCCTGACAGGGGATGTATGGGACGAGCAGTACTTC. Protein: CASSLTGDVWDEQYF.

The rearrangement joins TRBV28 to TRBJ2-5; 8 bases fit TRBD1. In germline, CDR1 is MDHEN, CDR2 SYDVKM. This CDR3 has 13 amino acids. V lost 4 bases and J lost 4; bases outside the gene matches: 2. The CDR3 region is CASSSTGGETQYF. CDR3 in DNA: TGTGCCAGCAGTTCCACAGGGGGAGAGACCCAGTACTTC.

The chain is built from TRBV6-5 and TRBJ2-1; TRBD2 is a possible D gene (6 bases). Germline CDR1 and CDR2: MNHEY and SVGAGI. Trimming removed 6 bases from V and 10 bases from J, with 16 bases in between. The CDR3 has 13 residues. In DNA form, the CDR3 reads TGTGCCAGCAGACACCCCCCCAGCGGGGAGCAGTTCTTC. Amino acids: CASRHPPSGEQFF.

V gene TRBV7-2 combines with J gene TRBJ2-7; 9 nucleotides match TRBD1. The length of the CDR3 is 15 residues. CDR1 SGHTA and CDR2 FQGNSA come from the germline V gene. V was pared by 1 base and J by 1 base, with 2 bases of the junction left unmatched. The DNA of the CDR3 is TGTGCCAGCAGCTTAGTGGGGACAGGGTCCTACGAGCAGTACTTC. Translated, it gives CASSLVGTGSYEQYF.

The DNA for the CDR3 is TGTGCCAGCAGCTTTCGTGGGGGGACTAGCGGGAGTAATGAGCAGTTCTTC. This sequence encodes CASSFRGGTSGSNEQFF. The chain links TRBV9 to TRBJ2-1; 14 bases map to TRBD2. V trimming: 4 bases; J trimming: 7 bases; junction bases outside the gene matches: 10. Germline CDR1 and CDR2: SGDLS and YYNGEE. The CDR3 runs to 17 residues.

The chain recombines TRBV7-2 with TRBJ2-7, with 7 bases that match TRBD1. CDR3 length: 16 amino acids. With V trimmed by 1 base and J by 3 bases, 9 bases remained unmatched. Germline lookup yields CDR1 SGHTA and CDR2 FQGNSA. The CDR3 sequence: CASSLGLQGLGYEQYF. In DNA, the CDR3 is TGTGCCAGCAGCTTAGGGCTACAGGGGTTGGGCTACGAGCAGTACTTC.

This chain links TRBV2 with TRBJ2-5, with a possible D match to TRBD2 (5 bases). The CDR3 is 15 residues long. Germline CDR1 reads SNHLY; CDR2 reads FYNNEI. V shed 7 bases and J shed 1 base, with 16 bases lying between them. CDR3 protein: CASMKSAGLQETQYF. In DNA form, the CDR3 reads TGTGCCAGCATGAAAAGTGCGGGTCTCCAAGAGACCCAGTACTTC.

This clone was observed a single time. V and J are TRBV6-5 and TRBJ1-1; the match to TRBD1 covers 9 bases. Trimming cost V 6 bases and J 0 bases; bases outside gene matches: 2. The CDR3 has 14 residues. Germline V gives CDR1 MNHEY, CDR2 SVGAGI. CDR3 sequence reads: CASRRTGVNTEAFF. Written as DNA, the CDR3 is TGTGCCAGCAGAAGGACAGGGGTGAACACTGAAGCTTTCTTT.

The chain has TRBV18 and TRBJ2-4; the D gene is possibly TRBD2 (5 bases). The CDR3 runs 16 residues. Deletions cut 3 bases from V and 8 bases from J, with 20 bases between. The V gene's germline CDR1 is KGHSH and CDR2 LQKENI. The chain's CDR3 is CASSPVGLASLHIQYF. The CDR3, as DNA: TGTGCCAGCTCACCCGTCGGGTTAGCGTCGTTGCACATTCAGTACTTC.